This T cell receptor beta chain was sequenced in a study of cytomegalovirus exposure and HLA in healthy donors. This clone was recorded once. What it recognizes is unknown. 13 Jbeta primers and 60 Vbeta primers were used for the PCR. TCRdb's table, derived via immunoSEQ multiplex PCR, lists solely in-frame clones and lacks some. Found here are about 150,000 clones, roughly 85% of them singletons; the top ten hold 1%. Study-level results: Earlier results showed most TCR beta V segments being productive about 87% or about 30% of the time. Researchers counted around 180 TCR beta chains as cytomegalovirus-associated. In a later analysis, V- and J-gene trimming of beta chains associated with a DCLRE1C missense variant, replicated independently.

This TCR came from a boy aged 2 to 10 in good health and CMV-seronegative. The sample consisted of PBMCs.

CDR3 amino acids: CASSPWTSAGGELFF. As DNA, the CDR3 is TGTGCCAGCAGCCCGTGGACTAGCGCAGGCGGGGAGCTGTTTTTT. This sequence joins TRBV14 and TRBJ2-2, with 9 bases lining up with TRBD2. V was pared by 4 bases and J by 7 bases, with 7 bases of the junction left unmatched. The germline V gene encodes CDR1 SGHDN and CDR2 FVKESK. This CDR3 spans 15 amino acids.